The rows below give T cell receptor beta chains drawn from one sample of a study of T cells in Graves' hyperthyroidism and ophthalmopathy. From the multiplex PCR reads, TCRdb called clonotypes with MiXCR, one entry per CDR3 protein. The sample has hundreds of thousands of distinct CDR3 sequences, 35% to 55% seen once. Sequenced input: peripheral blood or thyroid tissue (not recorded which). The receptors stem from a woman under 30 with Graves' hyperthyroidism. Each CDR3 is given with its conserved first and last residue. D genes are given only for firm matches. Rows give clone size only sometimes, using once, few, many, or a class for an expanded clone.

size	V	D	CDR3
once	TRBV10-3	.	CASSYKSGAPRYEQYF
.	TRBV6-5	.	CASSRLVGGYTF
few	TRBV9	.	CASSVGGRAGELFF
many	TRBV2	.	CASSGLYTGELFF
.	TRBV7-9	TRBD1	CAGSFLGGTGGIEQYF
.	TRBV2	.	CASSLQGPFQETQYF
.	TRBV29-1	.	CSHYRDRNQPQHF
.	TRBV7-9	.	CASSSQPEHF
many	TRBV25-1	TRBD2	CASSEPLGTSGSNYEQYF
.	TRBV12-3/TRBV12-4	.	CASSFLGVGYTF
.	TRBV20-1	.	CSASTGSTDTQYF
many	TRBV2	.	CASSPTGTANYGYTF
.	TRBV7-3	TRBD2	CASSSLAGTWELFF
many	TRBV9	.	CASSTNTGELFF
many	TRBV7-9	.	CASSLAVGNTEAFF
few	TRBV5-1	.	CASTLTGRSGQPQHF
many	TRBV6-6	.	CASSYRDTYEQYF
.	TRBV25-1	TRBD1	CASSPMGNRGSEAFF
many	TRBV24-1	.	CATSDGLPYGYTF
.	TRBV19	.	CASTPMRGFLAGELFF
many	TRBV7-6	.	CASSLGWTEAFF
.	TRBV20-1	TRBD2	CSAQRGETQHF
few	TRBV12-3/TRBV12-4	.	CASSPGRRINTIYF
.	TRBV25-1	TRBD1	CASSAFPGQGVNYGYTF
.	TRBV15	.	CATSRSGQETQYF
.	TRBV18	.	CASSPPYGYGQPQHF
.	TRBV4-1	.	CASSYDAGNTEAFF
many	TRBV29-1	.	CSVEGVEYTEAFF
.	TRBV25-1	TRBD1	CASLDPGQAGSPLHF
few	TRBV5-6	.	CASSLGTLNSPLHF
few	TRBV7-3	TRBD2	CASSSGLGGGELFF
.	TRBV6-1	.	CASSTRAGEGNQPQHF
.	TRBV15	TRBD1	CATSRGQGSGDLHF
.	TRBV6-5	.	CASSYRGTPTYEQYF
few	TRBV7-2	.	CASSLVASSSGANVLTF
.	TRBV7-9	.	CTSSFIGGAPGNTIYF
.	TRBV19	.	CASSFGGTFVYEQYF
many	TRBV7-6	TRBD1	CASSSGQGGNEKLFF
.	TRBV15	TRBD1	CATSRADRQVNQPQHF
many	TRBV15	TRBD2	CATSSGTSGRARETQYF
few	TRBV29-1	TRBD1	CSVLITGVEQYF
few	TRBV11-3	.	CASSLFQENTEAFF
many	TRBV25-1	TRBD2	CASSETSGTFTGELFF
.	TRBV27	TRBD1	CASSAPIPGQGYTF
few	TRBV10-3	.	CAISEEESYGYTF
.	TRBV7-8	.	CASSQGGQGYEAFF
many	TRBV29-1	.	CSVADSNQPQHF
.	TRBV19	.	CASSNRRGELFF